Given below is one TCR beta chain in context. The sample belongs to a study of Ad26.COV2.S vaccination and SARS-CoV-2 variants. This CDR3 is built from 15 residues. Germline values: CDR1 LNHDA, CDR2 SQIVND (reference sequence). Losses at the gene ends were 7 bases for V and 3 bases for J; bases not matched to a gene: 6. Method: immunoSEQ multiplex PCR; TCRdb's copy keeps in-frame clones and lacks some. The table has hundreds of thousands of clones, 89% seen once. Treatment specified: 19 received Ad26.COV2.S at low or high dose, single or two shots; roughly five received placebo; per-sample allocation not given. At day 63 after the first vaccine or placebo injection, samples were drawn.

The source material was peripheral blood, sampled in a trial of Ad26.COV2.S vaccine versus placebo. This TCR derives from a person aged 18-65 years who received the Ad26.COV2.S COVID-19 vaccine or a placebo. This chain joins TRBV19 and TRBJ2-2, with 9 bases aligning to TRBD1. This chain's CDR3 is CASTAWTGDTGELFF. The CDR3 bases are TGTGCCAGTACGGCTTGGACAGGGGACACCGGGGAGCTGTTTTTT.